This T cell receptor beta chain is drawn from a study of cytomegalovirus exposure and HLA in healthy donors. The study's findings and limits: It was confirmed in vitro that a few of the CMV-associated chains were specific for CMV antigens.

CDR3 length: 16 amino acids. Between the trimmed V and J ends, which lost 2 bases and 2 bases, there was a span of 13 bases. Germline V gene lookup returns CDR1 ENHRY and CDR2 SYGVKD. Profiled with immunoSEQ multiplex PCR; TCRdb holds only in-frame clones, not every one. The sample has about 160,000 clones; approximately 86% are singletons. About this clone: What it recognizes is unknown.

Sequencing was carried out using PBMCs. This chain connects TRBV10-3 to TRBJ1-3; tentative D call: TRBD1 (6 bases). The receptor was derived from a woman aged 18-29 years in good health and CMV-seronegative. The CDR3 region is CAISEAGDGPGNTIYF. The CDR3 nucleotides are TGTGCCATCAGTGAGGCAGGGGATGGGCCTGGAAACACCATATATTTT.